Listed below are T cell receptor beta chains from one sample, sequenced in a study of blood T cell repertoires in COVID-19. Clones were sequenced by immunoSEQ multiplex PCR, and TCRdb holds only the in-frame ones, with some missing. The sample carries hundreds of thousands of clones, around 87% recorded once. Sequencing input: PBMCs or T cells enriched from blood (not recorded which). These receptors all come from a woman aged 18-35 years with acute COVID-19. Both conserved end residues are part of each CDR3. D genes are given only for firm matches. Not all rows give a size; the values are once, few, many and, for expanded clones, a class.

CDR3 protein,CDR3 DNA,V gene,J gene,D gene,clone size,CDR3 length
CASSFRSKANEQFF,TGTGCCAGCAGCTTCAGGTCCAAGGCCAATGAGCAGTTCTTC,TRBV7-2,TRBJ2-1,-,once,14
CASSIQAGFETQYF,TGTGCCAGCTCAATCCAGGCGGGCTTCGAGACCCAGTACTTC,TRBV18,TRBJ2-5,-,-,14
CASRDRNSPLHF,TGTGCCAGCAGGGACAGAAATTCACCCCTCCACTTT,TRBV6-5,TRBJ1-6,-,-,12
CASSGTSGSGYNEQFF,TGCGCCAGCAGTGGGACTAGCGGGAGTGGTTACAATGAGCAGTTCTTC,TRBV10-2,TRBJ2-1,TRBD2,few,16
CASRSTDIAKNIQYF,TGTGCCAGCAGATCGACAGATATAGCCAAAAACATTCAGTACTTC,TRBV11-2,TRBJ2-4,-,-,15
CASSTTRGTQETQYF,TGTGCCAGCTCAACGACCAGGGGGACCCAAGAGACCCAGTACTTC,TRBV18,TRBJ2-5,TRBD1,few,15
CAISGQGEETQYF,TGTGCCATCAGTGGACAGGGGGAAGAGACCCAGTACTTC,TRBV10-3,TRBJ2-5,TRBD1,-,13
CASTGTSRREGTDTQYF,TGTGCCAGTACCGGGACTAGCAGACGGGAGGGCACAGATACGCAGTATTTT,TRBV19,TRBJ2-3,TRBD2,-,17
CASSQTTSGRLGDTQYF,TGTGCCAGCAGCCAGACGACTAGCGGGAGGTTGGGAGATACGCAGTATTTT,TRBV4-2,TRBJ2-3,TRBD2,-,17
CASSLGSHEQYF,TGTGCCAGCAGTTTGGGTAGCCACGAGCAGTACTTC,TRBV12-3/TRBV12-4,TRBJ2-7,-,-,12
CASSYSRLAGSYEQYF,TGTGCCAGCAGTTACTCGAGACTAGCGGGCTCCTACGAGCAGTACTTC,TRBV6-2/TRBV6-3,TRBJ2-7,TRBD2,-,16
CASSPLDRGVNTIYF,TGTGCCAGCTCACCGTTGGACAGGGGGGTAAACACCATATATTTT,TRBV18,TRBJ1-3,TRBD1,once,15
CASSLGQGAYGYTF,TGTGCCAGCAGTTTGGGACAGGGGGCCTATGGCTACACCTTC,TRBV27,TRBJ1-2,TRBD1,-,14
CASSLDRGPEKLFF,TGTGCCAGCAGCCTTGACAGGGGGCCGGAAAAACTGTTTTTT,TRBV27,TRBJ1-4,TRBD1,-,14
CASSFGGIENIQYF,TGCGCCAGCAGCTTTGGAGGCATCGAAAACATTCAGTACTTC,TRBV5-1,TRBJ2-4,-,-,14
CASALGLNYGYTF,TGTGCCAGCGCCCTTGGCCTTAACTATGGCTACACCTTC,TRBV6-6,TRBJ1-2,-,once,13
CASSLGLAGGQETQYF,TGTGCCAGCAGCCTCGGACTAGCGGGAGGACAAGAGACCCAGTACTTC,TRBV7-2,TRBJ2-5,TRBD2,-,16
CASSQDSRVEQYF,TGCGCCAGCAGCCAAGATTCCCGGGTCGAGCAGTACTTC,TRBV4-1,TRBJ2-7,-,-,13
CATRGNEDTEAFF,TGTGCCACCCGAGGGAATGAGGACACTGAAGCTTTCTTT,TRBV10-3,TRBJ1-1,-,-,13
CASSAYSPGELFF,TGTGCCAGCAGTGCCTACAGTCCCGGGGAGCTGTTTTTT,TRBV27,TRBJ2-2,-,-,13
CASSQEVTQQPQHF,TGTGCCAGCAGCCAAGAAGTGACTCAGCAGCCCCAGCATTTT,TRBV4-2,TRBJ1-5,-,few,14
CASSIEYSRSYNEQFF,TGTGCCAGTAGTATAGAGTACAGCCGCTCCTACAATGAGCAGTTCTTC,TRBV19,TRBJ2-1,-,-,16
CASSLFRGPGNTIYF,TGTGCCAGCAGCTTGTTTAGGGGGCCTGGAAACACCATATATTTT,TRBV5-8,TRBJ1-3,TRBD1,-,15
CASSTDRGPYNEQFF,TGTGCCAGCTCAACCGACAGGGGTCCCTACAATGAGCAGTTCTTC,TRBV18,TRBJ2-1,TRBD1,-,15
CASSAGWTSGRWHEQFF,TGCGCCAGCAGTGCTGGTTGGACTAGCGGGAGGTGGCATGAGCAGTTCTTC,TRBV10-1,TRBJ2-1,TRBD2,-,17
CASSPLGGAISTDTQYF,TGTGCCAGCAGCCCACTCGGAGGGGCTATTAGCACAGATACGCAGTATTTT,TRBV11-2,TRBJ2-3,-,-,17
CASSIRQVDEKLFF,TGTGCCAGTAGTATACGGCAGGTTGATGAAAAACTGTTTTTT,TRBV19,TRBJ1-4,-,-,14
CASSQGGLAGDSGRAQYF,TGCGCCAGCAGCCAAGGGGGACTAGCGGGAGATTCGGGAAGGGCCCAGTACTTC,TRBV4-3,TRBJ2-5,TRBD2,-,18
CASSSLAGGYNEQFF,TGTGCCAGCAGCTCGCTAGCGGGCGGCTACAATGAGCAGTTCTTC,TRBV7-3,TRBJ2-1,TRBD2,few,15
CASSLGQGARHGELFF,TGTGCCAGCAGCCTCGGACAGGGGGCGCGACACGGGGAGCTGTTTTTT,TRBV7-2,TRBJ2-2,TRBD1,few,16
CATRDRTLGNEQFF,TGCGCCACCAGGGACAGGACGCTAGGTAATGAGCAGTTCTTC,TRBV5-1,TRBJ2-1,TRBD1,once,14
CASSQDKTSAHNEQFF,TGCGCCAGCAGCCAAGATAAAACTAGCGCCCACAATGAGCAGTTCTTC,TRBV4-3,TRBJ2-1,TRBD2,-,16
CASRQGSTEAFF,TGTGCCAGCAGACAGGGTTCCACTGAAGCTTTCTTT,TRBV6-5,TRBJ1-1,-,-,12
CASSMGSGIGNQPQHF,TGTGCCAGTAGTATGGGCTCAGGGATCGGCAATCAGCCCCAGCATTTT,TRBV19,TRBJ1-5,-,once,16
CASSSAARGYEQFF,TGTGCCAGCAGTTCGGCAGCGCGAGGGTATGAGCAGTTCTTC,TRBV25-1,TRBJ2-1,-,-,14
CASRRTGGLSGYTF,TGTGCCAGCAGACGGACAGGGGGCTTGAGTGGCTACACCTTC,TRBV5-8,TRBJ1-2,TRBD1,-,14
CASGLVLGRAYNEQFF,TGTGCTAGTGGTTTGGTACTCGGCAGGGCCTACAATGAGCAGTTCTTC,TRBV12-5,TRBJ2-1,-,few,16
CATSSTASPLHF,TGTGCCACCAGCAGCACAGCCTCACCCCTCCACTTT,TRBV15,TRBJ1-6,-,-,12
CASSSQVLGGRPQHF,TGTGCCAGCAGCTCCCAGGTCCTGGGGGGGCGGCCCCAGCATTTT,TRBV7-2,TRBJ1-5,-,-,15
CASSPQAGTRRGETQYF,TGTGCCAGCTCACCTCAAGCCGGGACACGCCGGGGAGAGACCCAGTACTTC,TRBV18,TRBJ2-5,-,-,17
CAWSTGQGSFTDTQYF,TGTGCCTGGAGTACCGGACAGGGATCCTTCACAGATACGCAGTATTTT,TRBV30,TRBJ2-3,TRBD1,-,16
CASSLSGSYNEQFF,TGTGCCAGCAGTCTGAGCGGGAGCTACAATGAGCAGTTCTTC,TRBV28,TRBJ2-1,TRBD2,-,14
CASSHTTGELFF,TGTGCCAGCAGCCACACGACCGGGGAGCTGTTTTTT,TRBV7-2,TRBJ2-2,-,-,12
CASSELGLAGGNEQFF,TGCGCCAGCAGTGAGCTGGGACTAGCGGGAGGAAATGAGCAGTTCTTC,TRBV10-1,TRBJ2-1,TRBD2,few,16
CASSLGTGYSGANVLTF,TGTGCCAGCAGTCTCGGGACAGGGTACTCTGGGGCCAACGTCCTGACTTTC,TRBV27,TRBJ2-6,TRBD1,-,17
CSVQREGSYEQYF,TGCAGCGTACAGCGGGAGGGGTCCTACGAGCAGTACTTC,TRBV29-1,TRBJ2-7,TRBD2,-,13
CASSLTRNRNSPLHF,TGTGCCAGCAGCTTGACGAGAAACCGGAATTCACCCCTCCACTTT,TRBV5-6,TRBJ1-6,-,-,15
CASSMGAPTGTRNEQFF,TGTGCCAGTAGTATGGGGGCTCCCACCGGGACTAGGAATGAGCAGTTCTTC,TRBV19,TRBJ2-1,TRBD2,-,17